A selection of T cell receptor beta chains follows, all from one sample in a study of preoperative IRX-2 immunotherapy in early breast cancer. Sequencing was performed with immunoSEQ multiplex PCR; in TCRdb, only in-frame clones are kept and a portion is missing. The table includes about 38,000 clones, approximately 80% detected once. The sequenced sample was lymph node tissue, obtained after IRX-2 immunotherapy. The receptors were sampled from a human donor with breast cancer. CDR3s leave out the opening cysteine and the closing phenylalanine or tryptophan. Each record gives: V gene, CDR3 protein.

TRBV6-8 ASTGGLAGGPNTQY
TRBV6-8 ASSPTVNTEAF
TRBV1 ASSQSHRGPHLYEQY
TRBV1 ASSHSMNTEAF
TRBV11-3 ASSLEGASTDTQY
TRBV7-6 ASSPGTGDYYGYT
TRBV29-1 SVQRGRNTEAF
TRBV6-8 ASSPGQGAQSYT
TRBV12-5 ASGFSGNTIY
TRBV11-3 ASSLRSTGLRPQH
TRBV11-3 ASSSSGGGRNEQF
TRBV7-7 ASSPGLVLYEQY
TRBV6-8 ASRDRAGANVLT
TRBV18 ASSRTGDNQPQH
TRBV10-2 ASSDEGQLSYNSPLH
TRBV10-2 ASTQQSGQNFQPQH
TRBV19 ASSTGNTEAF
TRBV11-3 ASSPGTPNEKLF
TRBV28 ASSYPKWGGYT
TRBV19 ASSIGGSYGYT
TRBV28 ASRTVKSTANEKLF
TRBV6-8 ASSKRQGTQETQY
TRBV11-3 ASSSQGTGNTIY
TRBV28 ASSFIQGNEKLF
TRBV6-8 ASTGRGTPYSNQPQH
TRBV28 ASSSPNSYEQY
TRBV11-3 ASSLVRPMNTEAF
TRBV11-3 ASSLDRGRTGELF
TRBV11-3 ASSLGSDRGKRGTHEQY
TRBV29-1 SVDRGTDTQY
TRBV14 ASSQDRQDGAEKLF
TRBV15 ATSRGGGPYEQY
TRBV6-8 ASSYSQGATYGYT
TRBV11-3 ASSQVRTENSPLH
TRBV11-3 ASSLEQGARNEQF
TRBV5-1 ASSLDGGRGELF
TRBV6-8 ASSYKGSLETQY
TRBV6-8 AIMGGSIDTQY
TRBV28 ASSIQLRGGYGYT
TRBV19 ASTINRARVASGNTIY
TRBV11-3 ASSLRPATGTSYEQY
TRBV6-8 ASAIRGATDTQY
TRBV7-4 ASSLGGRGTDTEAF
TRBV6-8 ASSNDRAGRTEAF
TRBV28 ASVGGARATDTQY
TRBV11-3 ASSLDPGMNTEAF
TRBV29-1 SVDRDTETQY
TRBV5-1 ASSSRPLTGELF
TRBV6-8 ASSGRSGAQF
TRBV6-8 ASSFRVGEQY
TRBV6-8 ASSYSVSGGGEKLF
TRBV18 ASSPPRDRFYEQY
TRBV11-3 ASSYTLGGRAGELF
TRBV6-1 ASSEARGRGQPQH
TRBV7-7 ASSPWTGTSSYNEQF
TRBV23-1 ASRLHGLATENTIY
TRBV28 ASSPTPGRYNEQF
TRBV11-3 ASRLTSGDTGELF
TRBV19 ASRGWRVALRYT